The entry below gives a single T cell receptor (beta chain) sequence along with its context. Deletions cut 0 bases from V and 1 base from J, with 6 bases between. Per the germline V gene, CDR1 is LGHDT and CDR2 is YNNKEL (reference sequence). The CDR3 covers 14 residues. The sample is drawn from a study of blood T cell repertoires in COVID-19. Study-level information: COVID-19 samples, acute and convalescent, were from the United States, Italy and Spain.

Using immunoSEQ multiplex PCR, the repertoire was profiled, and TCRdb retains in-frame clones only, with some absent. The table has under 75,000 clones, less than 85% seen once. This TCR derives from a man aged 55 to 69 with acute or convalescent COVID-19. The sample was peripheral blood. The chain employs TRBV3-1 (or the pseudogene TRBV3-2) and TRBJ2-5, with D uncertain. The CDR3 reads CASSQENGQETQYF. CDR3 in DNA: TGTGCCAGCAGCCAAGAAAACGGCCAAGAGACCCAGTACTTC.